Listed here are 9 T cell receptor beta chains from one sample, sequenced in a study of T cell responses to AZD1222 COVID-19 vaccine (dated by TCRdb to the early 2020s). Interpreted using the paper, the time point label stands for: about 28 days (+/-7) after the second vaccine dose. Library generation was performed with the immunoSEQ multiplex PCR assay. Imported from immuneACCESS, the table was reduced by TCRdb to in-frame sequences with V and J called. These copies leave out some clones; in studies compared against another copy, an unresolved V gene accounts for under half, and the cause of the remainder is not known. This sample has about 180,000 clones in its table, and 94% of those were observed once. About 1.5% of the sample lies in the top ten. The sequencing used peripheral blood, collected 28 days after the second AZD1222 dose. The source of these receptors is an adult who received the AZD1222 COVID-19 vaccine.

This clone has only one observation. The chain recombines TRBV6-5 with TRBJ2-2; 8 nucleotides align to TRBD2. Germline lookup yields CDR1 MNHEY and CDR2 SVGAGI. After removal of 11 bases from V and 0 bases from J, the junction contained 8 bases not matched to a gene. This CDR3 has 15 amino acids. CDR3 loop: CAGSVAGSNTGELFF. The CDR3 coding sequence is TGTGCCGGATCAGTAGCGGGATCGAACACCGGGGAGCTGTTTTTT.

The chain has TRBV7-2 and TRBJ2-7; 7 nucleotides match TRBD1. The CDR3 has 14 residues. V lost 4 bases, J lost 3 bases, and 6 bases stayed unmatched. Germline V gene data show CDR1 as SGHTA and CDR2 as FQGNSA. The CDR3 loop is CASSSRQGSYEQYF. The CDR3 DNA is TGTGCCAGCAGCTCCAGACAGGGTAGCTACGAGCAGTACTTC.

The chain recombines TRBV2 with TRBJ2-5; TRBD2 aligns across 10 bases. With V trimmed by 6 bases and J by 2 bases, 6 bases remained unmatched. There are 15 residues in the CDR3. Germline CDR1 and CDR2: SNHLY and FYNNEI. The CDR3 loop reads CASRDTSGEQETQYF. As DNA, the CDR3 is TGTGCCAGCAGGGACACTAGCGGGGAACAAGAGACCCAGTACTTC.

The genes are TRBV12-5 and TRBJ1-5; D is undetermined. V gave up 6 bases and J gave up 0 bases, with 27 bases separating them. The germline gives CDR1 LGHNT, CDR2 FRNRAP. The CDR3 loop spans 20 amino acids. This CDR3 is CASGALPRGVIKYSNQPQHF. The DNA for the CDR3 is TGTGCTAGTGGAGCCCTACCCCGTGGGGTCATTAAATATAGCAATCAGCCCCAGCATTTT.

The chain has TRBV5-1 and TRBJ1-6, with D possibly TRBD1 on 6 matching bases. CDR3 length: 15 amino acids. V lost 2 bases to trimming and J lost 10 bases, with 16 bases between them. Germline V lookup: CDR1 SGHRS, CDR2 YFSETQ. CDR3 amino acids: CASSLTAGDRSPLHF. CDR3 nucleotides: TGCGCCAGCAGCTTAACGGCAGGGGATCGGTCACCCCTCCACTTT. Full variable domain (remainder filled in from reference TRBV5-1 and TRBJ1-6): KAGVTQTPRYLIKTRGQQVTLSCSPISGHRSVSWYQQTPGQGLQFLFEYFSETQRNKGNFPGRFSGRQFSNSRSEMNVSTLELGDSALYLCASSLTAGDRSPLHFGNGTRLTVT.

The V call is TRBV19, the J call TRBJ1-5; D is possibly TRBD1 (5 bases). V was trimmed by 7 bases and J by 4 bases, leaving 17 bases between them. The germline V gene has CDR1 LNHDA and CDR2 SQIVND (reference sequence). The CDR3 totals 15 residues. The CDR3 DNA reads as TGTGCCAGTAATGGTGGAAGGACAACGAATCAGCCCCAGCATTTT. Translated, it gives CASNGGRTTNQPQHF.

The gene calls are TRBV24-1 and TRBJ2-2, with a weak D call TRBD2 (5 bases). The CDR3 spans 16 residues. The V end lost 3 bases, the J end lost 0 bases, and 10 bases lay between the germline ends. From germline, CDR1 is KGHDR and CDR2 SFDVKD. DNA of the CDR3: TGTGCCACCAGTGATCCCGGACTCACGAACACCGGGGAGCTGTTTTTT. Encoded protein: CATSDPGLTNTGELFF.

The rearrangement joins TRBV4-1 to TRBJ2-5, with D possibly matching TRBD1 (6 bases). From germline, CDR1 is MGHRA and CDR2 YSYEKL. The CDR3 loop spans 16 amino acids. V was trimmed by 0 bases and J by 6 bases, leaving 17 bases between them. CDR3 loop: CASSQDPQGSGKTQYF. For the CDR3, the DNA is TGCGCCAGCAGCCAAGATCCACAGGGTTCCGGGAAGACCCAGTACTTC.

V and J are TRBV19 and TRBJ1-5; D is ambiguous. V shed 8 bases and J shed 10 bases, with 18 bases lying between them. This CDR3 is built from 13 residues. Per the germline V gene, CDR1 is LNHDA and CDR2 is SQIVND (reference sequence). DNA for the CDR3: TGTGCCAGTCGCCCCCCAATCCCAGCCCCCCAGCATTTT. This sequence encodes CASRPPIPAPQHF.